Below, 30 T cell receptor beta chains from the same sample are listed, as sequenced in a study of CD8+ T cells in alopecia areata (dated by TCRdb to between 2017 and 2018). The treatment or condition label, read with the paper, signifies: oral pan-JAK inhibitor, 5-10 mg twice daily. Receptor amplification or capture employed the immunoSEQ multiplex PCR assay. To provide template for TCR sequencing, every sample had RNA extracted and reverse transcribed into cDNA. Here the immuneACCESS table is served through TCRdb, limited to in-frame sequences with V and J called. Missing clones are a known gap in these copies; in checked studies unresolved V genes cover under half, and the rest lacks a known reason. This sample has about 270,000 clones in its table, and around 64% of those were observed once. 0.9% to 0.95% of the sample rests with the top ten. The sample here was CD4+ T cells sorted from blood, taken at roughly week 53, from a patient treated with tofacitinib. Every receptor here comes from a human donor with alopecia areata.

This clone has a single count. This sequence joins TRBV9 and TRBJ2-5; D is ambiguous. The CDR3 is 13 amino acids. From germline, CDR1 is SGDLS and CDR2 YYNGEE. Trimming cost V 1 base and J 3 bases, with 7 bases left between them. CDR3 protein: CASSVSPEETQYF. The CDR3, as DNA: TGTGCCAGCAGCGTAAGCCCGGAAGAGACCCAGTACTTC.

In its sample, this clone was seen a few times. The rearrangement uses TRBV5-4 and TRBJ2-7, with unresolved D. Germline CDR1 reads SGHNT; CDR2 reads YYREEE (reference sequence). The V end was cut by 0 bases, the J end by 3 bases, with 7 bases between. The length of the CDR3 is 13 residues. Here the CDR3 DNA reads TGTGCCAGCAGCTTGGATTTCAACTACGAGCAGTACTTC. Amino acids: CASSLDFNYEQYF.

This clone was detected only once. The genes are TRBV30 and TRBJ1-5, with D possibly TRBD1 on 5 matching bases. The V end lost 7 bases, the J end lost 1 base, and 14 bases lay between the germline ends. The CDR3 totals 14 residues. Looked up from germline, CDR1 is GTSNPN and CDR2 is SVGIG (reference sequence). CDR3 region: CAFRGGASNQPQHF. CDR3 DNA: TGTGCCTTCCGAGGAGGGGCAAGCAATCAGCCCCAGCATTTT.

This clone appeared once. The gene calls are TRBV4-3 and TRBJ2-5, with D perhaps TRBD1 or TRBD2 (6 bases each). Germline loops: CDR1 LGHNA, CDR2 YSLEER. V shed 1 base and J shed 5 bases, with 20 bases lying between them. CDR3 size: 17 residues. The chain's CDR3 is CASSQGWRTTQGETQYF. CDR3 in DNA: TGCGCCAGCAGCCAAGGGTGGAGGACTACCCAGGGGGAGACCCAGTACTTC.

The V gene is TRBV7-2, the J gene TRBJ1-2; D may be TRBD1 (5 bases). Per germline, CDR1 SGHTA and CDR2 FQGNSA. V was pared by 1 base and J by 7 bases, with 16 bases between. The CDR3 is 15 residues long. This chain's CDR3 is CASSLVGDPWGGYTF. CDR3 in DNA: TGTGCCAGCAGCTTAGTAGGGGATCCCTGGGGTGGCTACACCTTC.

The sample holds a few counts of this clone. This sequence joins TRBV13 and TRBJ2-7; D is unresolved. V shed 6 bases and J shed 7 bases, with 16 bases lying between them. The CDR3 length is 13 residues. Per germline, CDR1 PRHDT and CDR2 FYEKMQ (reference sequence). In DNA, the CDR3 is TGTGCCAGCAGTCGCAGGAGATCTGGGGAGCAGTACTTC. It specifies CASSRRRSGEQYF. The full variable domain, its missing parts supplied by reference TRBV13 and TRBJ2-7, is AAGVIQSPRHLIKEKRETATLKCYPIPRHDTVYWYQQGPGQDPQFLISFYEKMQSDKGSIPDRFSAQQFSDYHSELNMSSLELGDSALYFCASSRRRSGEQYFGPGTRLTVT.

This clone was counted a few times. J is TRBJ1-5 and V is TRBV30, with D unresolved. Looked up from germline, CDR1 is GTSNPN and CDR2 is SVGIG (reference sequence). Trimming took 5 bases from V and 1 from J, leaving 6 bases between them. The CDR3 runs 12 residues. CDR3 nucleotides: TGTGCCTGGGCTTTAAGCAATCAGCCCCAGCATTTT. It is translated as CAWALSNQPQHF.

This chain connects TRBV27 to TRBJ1-1, with a tentative D call TRBD1 (5 bases). V lost 7 bases to trimming and J lost 1 base, with 13 bases between them. This CDR3 contains 14 residues. The germline V gene encodes CDR1 MNHEY and CDR2 SMNVEV (reference sequence). The DNA for the CDR3 is TGTGCCAGCACCACGGGACTTTCGAACACTGAAGCTTTCTTT. As protein: CASTTGLSNTEAFF.

The V and J genes are TRBV7-9 and TRBJ2-1, with TRBD2 identical over 9 bases. CDR1 SEHNR and CDR2 FQNEAQ come from the germline V gene (reference sequence). V trimming: 4 bases; J trimming: 8 bases; junction bases outside the gene matches: 12. The CDR3 extends over 16 amino acids. CDR3 bases: TGTGCCAGCAGCTCCCTCGTGGCGGGGGGGCAGGATGAGCAGTTCTTC. Protein sequence: CASSSLVAGGQDEQFF.

The chain recombines TRBV2 with TRBJ1-4; TRBD1 agrees at 7 bases. J gave up 10 bases and V 6 bases, and 14 bases lay outside the gene matches. The CDR3 loop spans 15 amino acids. Per the germline V gene, CDR1 is SNHLY and CDR2 is FYNNEI. The CDR3 sequence: CASSGTTGRFGKLFF. CDR3 sequence (DNA): TGTGCCAGCAGCGGTACGACAGGGCGGTTTGGAAAACTGTTTTTT.

The rearrangement uses TRBV30 and TRBJ1-1; 9 bases map to TRBD1. V gave up 3 bases and J gave up 2 bases; unmatched junction bases: 10. This CDR3 contains 16 residues. Germline V gene lookup returns CDR1 GTSNPN and CDR2 SVGIG (reference sequence). The CDR3: CAWRNVGTGKNTEAFF. The CDR3 bases are TGTGCCTGGAGGAACGTTGGGACAGGGAAAAACACTGAAGCTTTCTTT.

J is TRBJ2-1 and V is TRBV30, with 7 bases fitting TRBD1. Trimming at V came to 8 bases and at J to 6 bases, leaving 4 bases not matched to a gene. This CDR3 is 11 amino acids long. Germline V gives CDR1 GTSNPN, CDR2 SVGIG (reference sequence). The CDR3: CAGDRGNEQFF. The CDR3 region has the DNA TGTGCCGGGGACAGAGGCAATGAGCAGTTCTTC.

The V gene is TRBV30, the J gene TRBJ2-5, with a tentative D call TRBD2 (6 bases). CDR1 GTSNPN and CDR2 SVGIG come from the germline V gene (reference sequence). Trimming pared 0 bases from V and 2 bases from J, leaving 10 bases between. This CDR3 has 14 amino acids. The CDR3 region is CAWSVPEGQETQYF. The CDR3 region has the DNA TGTGCCTGGAGTGTACCGGAGGGACAAGAGACCCAGTACTTC.

This clone came up a few times. The chain carries TRBV7-3 and TRBJ2-6, with 8 bases fitting TRBD1. The CDR3 spans 18 residues. Trimming cost V 3 bases and J 2 bases; bases outside gene matches: 9. CDR1 and CDR2 (germline): SGHTA, FQGTGA. CDR3: CASSLTGTGLTGANVLTF. In DNA form, the CDR3 reads TGTGCCAGCAGCTTGACCGGGACAGGCCTCACTGGGGCCAACGTCCTGACTTTC.

V and J are TRBV4-1 and TRBJ1-2; D is unclear. V shed 4 bases and J shed 4 bases, with 13 bases lying between them. The CDR3 spans 14 residues. The V gene's germline CDR1 is MGHRA and CDR2 YSYEKL. This CDR3 is CASSLRREAYGYTF. The CDR3 nucleotides are TGCGCCAGCAGCCTTCGAAGAGAGGCCTATGGCTACACCTTC.

The V call is TRBV2, the J call TRBJ2-7, with a tentative D call TRBD1 (6 bases). The CDR3 length is 14 residues. The V end lost 4 bases, the J end lost 2 bases, and 12 bases lay between the germline ends. In germline, CDR1 is SNHLY, CDR2 FYNNEI. CDR3 protein: CASSGNRDPYEQYF. The CDR3 DNA reads as TGTGCCAGCAGTGGGAACAGGGACCCCTACGAGCAGTACTTC.

This clone showed up just a few times. The V gene is TRBV19, the J gene TRBJ1-2; D remains ambiguous. The CDR3 contains 14 residues. From germline, CDR1 is LNHDA and CDR2 SQIVND (reference sequence). The ends were cut back, 6 bases at V and 3 bases at J, with 14 bases in the middle. CDR3 region: CASRILDNDYGYTF. In nucleotides, the CDR3 is TGTGCCAGTAGGATCCTGGATAATGACTATGGCTACACCTTC.

This chain links TRBV7-9 with TRBJ1-1, with a weak D call TRBD1 (6 bases). Trimming removed 6 bases from V and 4 bases from J, with 12 bases in between. From germline, CDR1 is SEHNR and CDR2 FQNEAQ (reference sequence). CDR3 size: 13 residues. The CDR3 loop is CASRQGTSTEAFF. The CDR3 DNA reads TGTGCCAGCAGACAGGGCACGAGCACTGAAGCTTTCTTT. The full variable domain, in which reference TRBV7-9 and TRBJ1-1 provide the parts outside the CDR3, is DTGVSQNPRHKITKRGQNVTFRCDPISEHNRLYWYRQTLGQGPEFLTYFQNEAQLEKSRLLSDRFSAERPKGSFSTLEIQRTEQGDSAMYLCASRQGTSTEAFFGQGTRLTVV.

The genes are TRBV14 and TRBJ2-2; D is ambiguous. Germline V lookup: CDR1 SGHDN, CDR2 FVKESK. Trimming pared 1 base from V and 2 bases from J, leaving 14 bases between. This CDR3 contains 17 residues. The CDR3: CASSQGLTMTNTGELFF. For the CDR3, the DNA is TGTGCCAGCAGCCAAGGATTGACGATGACTAACACCGGGGAGCTGTTTTTT.

The chain uses TRBV15 and TRBJ1-1; the D is unclear. The germline gives CDR1 LNHNV, CDR2 YYDKDF (reference sequence). V was shortened by 1 base and J by 3 bases, with 9 bases between the two germline ends. The CDR3 covers 14 residues. CDR3 sequence: CATSRVVYDTEAFF. The CDR3 coding sequence is TGTGCCACCAGCAGAGTTGTGTATGACACTGAAGCTTTCTTT.

The chain uses TRBV2 and TRBJ1-6, with a weak D call TRBD1 (5 bases). Germline V gene sequence: CDR1 SNHLY, CDR2 FYNNEI. Between the trimmed V and J ends, which lost 11 bases and 10 bases, there was a span of 21 bases. The CDR3 length is 14 residues. CDR3 in DNA: TGTGCCTCCCACGGGGCTCCCGGGGGATCACCCCTCCACTTT. Translating it yields CASHGAPGGSPLHF.

The chain couples TRBV5-6 to TRBJ1-2, with a tentative D call TRBD1 (5 bases). Per the germline V gene, CDR1 is SGHDT and CDR2 is YYEEEE. V was trimmed by 4 bases and J by 4 bases, leaving 20 bases between them. This CDR3 has 16 amino acids. The CDR3 region is CASSPPVRGAGYGYTF. The CDR3 DNA reads as TGTGCCAGCAGCCCCCCGGTGCGGGGCGCGGGCTATGGCTACACCTTC.

This clone has only a few counts. This chain connects TRBV10-3 to TRBJ1-5; unclear D gene. Germline loops: CDR1 ENHRY, CDR2 SYGVKD. The CDR3 consists of 12 residues. V gave up 5 bases and J gave up 6 bases, with 8 bases separating them. The CDR3 reads CAISKGGQPQHF. As DNA, the CDR3 is TGTGCCATCAGTAAAGGAGGTCAGCCCCAGCATTTT.

With respect to this clone: A junction boundary mismatches the germline segment, possibly from a read error. The rearrangement joins TRBV7-7 to TRBJ2-5, with TRBD2 identical over 9 bases. The CDR3 extends over 15 amino acids. The germline V gene encodes CDR1 SSHAT and CDR2 FNYEAQ (reference sequence). For the CDR3, the DNA is TGTGCTAGCAGCATCGGTAGCGGGGGACAAGAGACCCAGTACTTC. Translation: CASSIGSGGQETQYF.

The chain carries TRBV11-2 and TRBJ2-1; D is perhaps TRBD1 (6 bases). Germline V gene sequence: CDR1 SGHAT, CDR2 FQNNGV. The CDR3 has 15 residues. V was clipped by 6 bases and J by 0 bases, with 12 bases between them. The CDR3, as DNA: TGTGCCAGCAGATCTACCAGGGGCTCCTACAATGAGCAGTTCTTC. Amino acid sequence: CASRSTRGSYNEQFF.

V is TRBV30 and J is TRBJ2-7, with 8 positions matching TRBD1. In germline, CDR1 is GTSNPN, CDR2 SVGIG (reference sequence). The ends lost 8 bases at V and 0 bases at J; junction bases unmatched: 18. CDR3 size: 17 residues. The CDR3 protein is CALDIPSRDRSSYEQYF. CDR3 nucleotides: TGTGCCCTGGATATCCCCTCAAGGGACAGGAGCTCCTACGAGCAGTACTTC.

This clone appeared a single time. The chain links TRBV30 to TRBJ1-6; the D gene is possibly TRBD1 (5 bases). V lost 3 bases, J lost 0 bases, and 12 bases lay in between. The CDR3 contains 16 residues. Germline CDR1 and CDR2: GTSNPN and SVGIG (reference sequence). The CDR3 nucleotides read TGTGCCTGGAGGGGGCCGATGTTCTCCTATAATTCACCCCTCCACTTT. It yields the protein CAWRGPMFSYNSPLHF.

V and J are TRBV4-1 and TRBJ2-7, with D uncertain. This CDR3 has 14 amino acids. Between the trimmed V and J ends, which lost 4 bases and 4 bases, there was a span of 14 bases. Germline CDR1 MGHRA, CDR2 YSYEKL. The CDR3 nucleotides read TGCGCCAGCAGCCCCGACTTCTACCCGTACGAGCAGTACTTC. Translating gives CASSPDFYPYEQYF.

The chain recombines TRBV27 with TRBJ2-6, with unresolved D. This CDR3 region has 18 residues. Germline values: CDR1 MNHEY, CDR2 SMNVEV (reference sequence). Trimming removed 0 bases from V and 0 bases from J, with 12 bases in between. CDR3 protein: CASSLSVITLSGANVLTF. CDR3 sequence (DNA): TGTGCCAGCAGTTTATCCGTCATAACGCTCTCTGGGGCCAACGTCCTGACTTTC.

The V and J genes are TRBV29-1 and TRBJ2-7; D unclear. Between the trimmed V and J ends, which lost 4 bases and 2 bases, there was a span of 9 bases. Germline loops: CDR1 SQVTM, CDR2 ANQGSEA. The CDR3 is made up of 12 amino acids. CDR3 sequence reads: CSVGQNTYEQYF. DNA for the CDR3: TGCAGCGTTGGGCAGAATACCTACGAGCAGTACTTC.